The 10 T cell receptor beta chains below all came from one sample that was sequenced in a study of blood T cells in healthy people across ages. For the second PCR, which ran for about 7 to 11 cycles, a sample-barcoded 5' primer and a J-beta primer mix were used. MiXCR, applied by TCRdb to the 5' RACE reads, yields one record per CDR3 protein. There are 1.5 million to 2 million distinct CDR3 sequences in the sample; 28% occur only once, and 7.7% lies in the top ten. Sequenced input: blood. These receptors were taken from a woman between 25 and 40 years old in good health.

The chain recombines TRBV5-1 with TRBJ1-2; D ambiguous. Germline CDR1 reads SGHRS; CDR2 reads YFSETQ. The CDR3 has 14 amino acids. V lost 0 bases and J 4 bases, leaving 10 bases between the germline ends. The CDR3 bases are TGCGCCAGCAGCTTGGAATCGCCGATCTATGGCTACACCTTC. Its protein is CASSLESPIYGYTF.

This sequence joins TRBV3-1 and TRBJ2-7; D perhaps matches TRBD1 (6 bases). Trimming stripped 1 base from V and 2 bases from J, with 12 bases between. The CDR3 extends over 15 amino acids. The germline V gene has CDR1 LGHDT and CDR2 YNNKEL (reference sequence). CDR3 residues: CASSQGAAGAYEQYF. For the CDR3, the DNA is TGTGCCAGCAGCCAAGGGGCGGCAGGGGCCTACGAGCAGTACTTC.

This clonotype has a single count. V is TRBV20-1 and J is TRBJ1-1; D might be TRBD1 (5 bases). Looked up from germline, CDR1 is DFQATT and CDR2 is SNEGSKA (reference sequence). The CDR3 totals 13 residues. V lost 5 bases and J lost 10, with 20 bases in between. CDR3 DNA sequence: TGCAGTGCTCATAAGAGGGGATCCGGCGCAGCTTTCTTT. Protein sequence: CSAHKRGSGAAFF.

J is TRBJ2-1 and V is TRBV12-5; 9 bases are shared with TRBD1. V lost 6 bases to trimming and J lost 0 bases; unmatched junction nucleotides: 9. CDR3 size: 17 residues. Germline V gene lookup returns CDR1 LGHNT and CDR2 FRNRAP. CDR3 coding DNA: TGTGCTAGTGGGCCGGGGACAGGGTCGAGCTCCTACAATGAGCAGTTCTTC. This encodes CASGPGTGSSSYNEQFF.

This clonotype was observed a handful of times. CDR3: CSVTPTGGQDTEAFF. The CDR3, as DNA: TGCAGCGTTACGCCTACAGGGGGCCAGGACACTGAAGCTTTCTTT. This chain connects TRBV29-1 to TRBJ1-1, with 9 bases matching TRBD1. This CDR3 has 15 residues. In germline, CDR1 is SQVTM, CDR2 ANQGSEA. V shed 5 bases, J shed 3 bases, and the junction held 10 bases outside the gene matches.

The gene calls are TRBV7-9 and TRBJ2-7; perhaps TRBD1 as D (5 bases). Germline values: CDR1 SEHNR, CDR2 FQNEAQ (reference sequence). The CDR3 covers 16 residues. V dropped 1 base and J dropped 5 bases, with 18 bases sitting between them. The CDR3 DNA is TGTGCCAGCAGCTTAGGAGTAAACAAACCAGGGCACGAGCAGTACTTC. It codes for CASSLGVNKPGHEQYF.

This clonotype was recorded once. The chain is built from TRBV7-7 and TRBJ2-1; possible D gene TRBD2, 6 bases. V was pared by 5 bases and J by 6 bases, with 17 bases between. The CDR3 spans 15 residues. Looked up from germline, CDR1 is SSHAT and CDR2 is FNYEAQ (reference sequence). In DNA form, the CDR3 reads TGTGCCAGCAGCCAAGGAGGGGTGGGTAGCAATGAGCAGTTCTTC. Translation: CASSQGGVGSNEQFF.

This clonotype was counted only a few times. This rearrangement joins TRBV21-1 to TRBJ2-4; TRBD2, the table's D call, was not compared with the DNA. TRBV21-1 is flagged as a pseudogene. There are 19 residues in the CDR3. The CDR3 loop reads CASSKENSRGQIAKNIQYF. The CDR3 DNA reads TGTGCCAGCAGCAAAGAAAACTCGAGGGGCCAAATAGCCAAAAACATTCAGTACTTC.

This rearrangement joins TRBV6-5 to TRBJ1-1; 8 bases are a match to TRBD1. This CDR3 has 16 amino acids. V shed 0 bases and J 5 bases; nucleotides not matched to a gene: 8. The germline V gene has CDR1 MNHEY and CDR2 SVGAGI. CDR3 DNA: TGTGCCAGCAGTTACTCATTTGCAGGGGGCGTTACTGAAGCTTTCTTT. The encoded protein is CASSYSFAGGVTEAFF.

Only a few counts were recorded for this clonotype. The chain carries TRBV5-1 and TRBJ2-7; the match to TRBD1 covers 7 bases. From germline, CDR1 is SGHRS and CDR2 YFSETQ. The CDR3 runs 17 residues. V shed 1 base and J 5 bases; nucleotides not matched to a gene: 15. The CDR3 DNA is TGCGCCAGCAGCTTGAGACAGGGACCTACGTTGTTTCACGAGCAGTACTTC. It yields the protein CASSLRQGPTLFHEQYF.